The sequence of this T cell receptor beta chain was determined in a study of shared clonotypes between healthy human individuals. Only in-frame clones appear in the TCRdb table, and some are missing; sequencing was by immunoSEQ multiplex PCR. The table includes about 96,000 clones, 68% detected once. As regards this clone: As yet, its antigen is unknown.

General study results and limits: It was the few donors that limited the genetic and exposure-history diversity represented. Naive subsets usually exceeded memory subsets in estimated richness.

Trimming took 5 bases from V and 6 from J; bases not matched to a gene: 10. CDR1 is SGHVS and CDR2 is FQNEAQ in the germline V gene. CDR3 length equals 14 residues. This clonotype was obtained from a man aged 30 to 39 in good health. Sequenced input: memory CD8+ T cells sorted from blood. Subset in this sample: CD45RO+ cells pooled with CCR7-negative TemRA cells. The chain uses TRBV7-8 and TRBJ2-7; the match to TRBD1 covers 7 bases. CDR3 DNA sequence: TGTGCCAGCAGCCCTACTACCGACAGGGTCGAGCAGTACTTC. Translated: CASSPTTDRVEQYF.